These T cell receptor beta chains were read from a single sample in a study of shared clonotypes between healthy human individuals. Produced via immunoSEQ multiplex PCR; TCRdb's table is partial and in-frame only. Here the sample spans about 2.4 million clones, more than 85% being singletons. Sequencing input: naive CD4+ T cells from PBMCs. The receptors originated from a man younger than 35 in good health. Some clones in this sample may be carry-over from other donors' samples. Each CDR3 is given with its conserved first and last residue. A D gene is named only where the DNA matches it firmly. Expanded clones are given a class, and other clones once, few, many or no size at all.

D	V	J	size	CDR3	DNA
TRBD1	TRBV28	TRBJ2-5	.	CASKPRTGGGETQYF	TGTGCCAGCAAACCAAGGACAGGGGGCGGCGAGACCCAGTACTTC
.	TRBV29-1	TRBJ1-3	.	CSVTVRFSGNTIYF	TGCAGCGTTACTGTCCGCTTCTCTGGAAACACCATATATTTT
.	TRBV6-6	TRBJ2-1	once	CASSPSSVEQFF	TGTGCCAGCAGTCCGTCCTCCGTTGAGCAGTTCTTC
.	TRBV6-1	TRBJ2-7	.	CASSKYTGEQYF	TGTGCCAGCAGTAAGTACACAGGGGAGCAGTACTTC
.	TRBV7-3	TRBJ2-3	.	CASSQTGGRTDTQYF	TGTGCCAGCAGCCAGACAGGAGGGAGGACAGATACGCAGTATTTT
.	TRBV6-1	TRBJ2-7	.	CASRDIVSYEQYF	TGTGCCAGCAGGGACATAGTTTCCTACGAGCAGTACTTC
.	TRBV2	TRBJ1-5	.	CASIGRARYQPQHF	TGTGCCAGCATAGGGAGGGCCCGCTATCAGCCCCAGCATTTT
TRBD1	TRBV9	TRBJ2-5	.	CASSVLDRGRETQYF	TGTGCCAGCAGCGTGTTGGACAGGGGCAGGGAGACCCAGTACTTC
.	TRBV7-2	TRBJ2-1	.	CASSPGGRGRNNEQFF	TGCGCCAGCAGCCCCGGGGGCAGGGGCAGGAACAATGAGCAGTTCTTC
.	TRBV7-3	TRBJ2-7	.	CASSPSSAKYNEQYF	TGTGCCAGCAGCCCGTCTTCTGCCAAGTACAACGAGCAGTACTTC
TRBD1	TRBV7-9	TRBJ1-5	.	CASSRGQGGSNQPQHF	TGTGCCAGCAGCCGAGGACAGGGAGGGAGCAATCAGCCCCAGCATTTT
TRBD2	TRBV7-2	TRBJ2-3	.	CASSLRASIAGGELYTQYF	TGTGCCAGCAGCTTACGGGCCTCCATCGCGGGGGGAGAGTTATATACGCAGTATTTT
.	TRBV20-1	TRBJ2-7	once	CSAQYSYEQYF	TGCAGTGCCCAGTACTCCTACGAGCAGTACTTC
TRBD2	TRBV9	TRBJ2-2	.	CASSVSGGNTGELFF	TGTGCCAGCAGCGTCAGCGGGGGGAACACCGGGGAGCTGTTTTTT
.	TRBV21-1	TRBJ2-7	.	CASSPPGAYEQYF	TGTGCCAGCAGCCCCCCGGGGGCGTATGAGCAGTACTTC
.	TRBV7-9	TRBJ2-3	.	CASSPRTDTQYF	TGTGCCAGCAGCCCCCGCACAGATACGCAGTATTTT
.	TRBV4-1	TRBJ2-2	.	CASRTIDSTGELFF	TGCGCCAGCAGGACTATAGACAGCACCGGGGAGCTGTTTTTT
TRBD1	TRBV6-4	TRBJ1-1	.	CASRWDRNTEAFF	TGTGCCAGCCGTTGGGACAGGAACACTGAAGCTTTCTTT
.	TRBV28	TRBJ2-3	.	CASSPGSDTQYF	TGTGCCAGCAGCCCTGGATCAGATACGCAGTATTTT
.	TRBV6-6	TRBJ2-2	.	CASSLPGLHTGELFF	TGTGCCAGCAGTTTGCCGGGACTCCACACCGGGGAGCTGTTTTTT
.	TRBV10-3	TRBJ1-6	.	CAISESSRVGSPLHF	TGTGCCATCAGTGAGTCCAGCAGGGTGGGTTCACCCCTCCACTTT